A single sample is the source of the 22 T cell receptor beta chains below, sequenced in a study of glioma-infiltrating T cells after dendritic cell vaccination. Stated time point: after dendritic cell vaccination, including at tumor progression/relapse. Clones were sequenced by immunoSEQ multiplex PCR, and TCRdb holds only the in-frame ones, with some missing. The data show about 91,000 clones, with 75% to 85% seen just once and approximately 2% held by the top ten. Material: blood, obtained after dendritic cell vaccination. These receptors all stem from a human donor with glioblastoma.

V is TRBV6-6 and J is TRBJ2-1, with 12 bases aligning to TRBD1. Germline CDR1 is MNHNY and CDR2 is SVGAGI (reference sequence). This CDR3 contains 15 residues. The ends lost 7 bases at V and 7 bases at J; junction bases unmatched: 8. The CDR3 DNA reads as TGTGCCAGCATCCGCGGGACAGGGGGCTGGAATGAGCAGTTCTTC. Amino acid sequence: CASIRGTGGWNEQFF.

The rearrangement uses TRBV29-1 and TRBJ2-3; D may be TRBD2 (5 bases). Trimming pared 7 bases from V and 6 bases from J, leaving 11 bases between. The germline CDR1 and CDR2 sequences are SQVTM and ANQGSEA. The CDR3 runs to 11 residues. Here the CDR3 reads CSGPSGDTQYF. The CDR3 DNA reads as TGCAGCGGGCCCAGCGGCGATACGCAGTATTTT.

This clone was counted many times. V and J are TRBV2 and TRBJ2-7; D unclear. Germline values: CDR1 SNHLY, CDR2 FYNNEI. The V end lost 4 bases, the J end lost 3 bases, and 4 bases lay between the germline ends. The CDR3 extends over 11 amino acids. CDR3 region: CASSALYEQYF. The DNA for the CDR3 is TGTGCCAGCAGTGCCCTCTACGAGCAGTACTTC.

This clone was counted a single time. This chain links TRBV2 with TRBJ2-3, with D perhaps matching TRBD2 (5 bases). Trimming cost V 6 bases and J 0 bases, with 13 bases left between them. The CDR3 has 15 residues. In germline, CDR1 is SNHLY, CDR2 FYNNEI. CDR3 loop: CASSFLSGSTDTQYF. CDR3 bases: TGTGCCAGCAGCTTCCTAAGCGGAAGCACAGATACGCAGTATTTT.

The chain uses TRBV6-6 and TRBJ2-1, with 10 bases matching TRBD1. V dropped 5 bases and J dropped 4; count of bases not matched to a gene: 5. The CDR3 is 15 residues long. Germline V lookup: CDR1 MNHNY, CDR2 SVGAGI (reference sequence). CDR3 loop: CASSPDRGKYNEQFF. As DNA, the CDR3 is TGTGCCAGCAGTCCGGACAGGGGGAAATACAATGAGCAGTTCTTC.

The CDR3 is CASNPTGVYQPQHF. For the CDR3, the DNA is TGTGCCAGCAATCCCACCGGGGTTTATCAGCCCCAGCATTTT. The rearrangement joins TRBV2 to TRBJ1-5; no clear D gene. Germline CDR1 and CDR2: SNHLY and FYNNEI. V shed 7 bases and J shed 5 bases, with 15 bases lying between them. The CDR3 length is 14 residues.

The chain links TRBV28 to TRBJ2-7; D possibly corresponds to TRBD1 (5 bases). The germline V gene has CDR1 MDHEN and CDR2 SYDVKM. V dropped 10 bases and J dropped 1 base, with 17 bases sitting between them. The CDR3 contains 14 residues. CDR3 coding DNA: TGTGCCATTACTGGGGCAGGCGCTTCCTACGAGCAGTACGTC. It yields the protein CAITGAGASYEQYV.

The chain has TRBV14 and TRBJ1-4; D might be TRBD1 (5 bases). Trimming shortened V by 4 bases and J by 5 bases, and 14 bases separated the two germline ends. Germline lookup yields CDR1 SGHDN and CDR2 FVKESK. The CDR3 is 15 residues long. The CDR3 spells CASSLQWGVNEKLFF. CDR3 nucleotides: TGTGCCAGCAGCCTCCAGTGGGGGGTGAATGAAAAACTGTTTTTT.

The rearrangement links TRBV19 to TRBJ2-2; no firm D call. CDR3 size: 13 residues. Trimming left V 3 bases short and J 5 bases short, with 7 bases between. Germline V lookup: CDR1 LNHDA, CDR2 SQIVND (reference sequence). The CDR3 protein is CASSIIYTGELFF. The CDR3 DNA reads TGTGCCAGTAGTATCATCTATACCGGGGAGCTGTTTTTT.

V usage is TRBV2 and J usage is TRBJ2-5; D unresolved. The CDR3 loop spans 10 amino acids. The V gene's germline CDR1 is SNHLY and CDR2 FYNNEI. CDR3 in amino acids: CALSEETQYF. The CDR3 coding sequence is TGTGCACTATCAGAAGAGACCCAGTACTTC.

The J gene is TRBJ2-5, the V gene TRBV19; 7 nucleotides align to TRBD2. This CDR3 contains 16 residues. Looked up from germline, CDR1 is LNHDA and CDR2 is SQIVND (reference sequence). Trimming cost V 3 bases and J 1 base; bases outside gene matches: 8. The CDR3 loop reads CASSMGGRVFQETQYF. The CDR3 DNA sequence: TGTGCCAGTAGTATGGGCGGGAGAGTATTCCAAGAGACCCAGTACTTC.

This sequence joins TRBV7-2 and TRBJ2-1, with D possibly being TRBD2 (6 bases). Trimming cost V 5 bases and J 3 bases, with 8 bases left between them. Germline lookup yields CDR1 SGHTA and CDR2 FQGNSA. This CDR3 spans 13 amino acids. This chain's CDR3 is CASSKDYYNEQFF. CDR3 coding DNA: TGTGCCAGCAGCAAGGACTACTACAATGAGCAGTTCTTC.

This clone was seen once. The J gene is TRBJ2-5, the V gene TRBV5-4, with TRBD1 matching 7 bases. Trimming took 5 bases from V and 5 from J; bases not matched to a gene: 9. Germline-derived CDR1 and CDR2 are SGHNT and YYREEE (reference sequence). The CDR3 loop spans 14 amino acids. The CDR3 nucleotides read TGTGCCAGCAGTAGGGGACAGCGTGGGGAGACCCAGTACTTC. Its protein product is CASSRGQRGETQYF. The entire variable domain, with the rest obtained from reference TRBV5-4 and TRBJ2-5, is as follows: ETGVTQSPTHLIKTRGQQVTLRCSSQSGHNTVSWYQQALGQGPQFIFQYYREEENGRGNFPPRFSGLQFPNYSSELNVNALELDDSALYLCASSRGQRGETQYFGPGTRLLVL.

The chain is built from TRBV7-9 and TRBJ1-6; D is possibly TRBD1 (6 bases). The CDR3 is 16 residues long. Germline V gene sequence: CDR1 SEHNR, CDR2 FQNEAQ (reference sequence). V was cut by 4 bases and J by 6 bases, with 16 bases left in between. The CDR3 coding sequence is TGTGCCAGCAGCTCTCCCAGGGGTGAAATTAATTCACCCCTCCACTTT. Protein product: CASSSPRGEINSPLHF.

This sequence joins TRBV7-9 and TRBJ1-1, with 8 nucleotides matching TRBD1. Germline-derived CDR1 and CDR2 are SEHNR and FQNEAQ (reference sequence). Trimming cost V 4 bases and J 0 bases; bases outside gene matches: 13. This CDR3 contains 18 residues. CDR3 sequence (DNA): TGTGCCAGCAGCTATAGTCCAGGGGGCTGGGGCATGAACACTGAAGCTTTCTTT. Protein: CASSYSPGGWGMNTEAFF.

The chain employs TRBV2 and TRBJ2-7; 8 nucleotides line up with TRBD1. Germline V gene sequence: CDR1 SNHLY, CDR2 FYNNEI. The CDR3 consists of 14 residues. The J segment lost 1 base and the V segment lost 8 bases, leaving 7 bases of the junction unmatched. CDR3 residues: CASGFRGPSYEQYF. CDR3 DNA sequence: TGTGCCAGCGGGTTCAGGGGGCCTTCCTACGAGCAGTACTTC.

The J gene is TRBJ2-3, the V gene TRBV9; 9 bases map to TRBD2. Losses at the gene ends were 3 bases for V and 4 bases for J; bases not matched to a gene: 9. Germline CDR1 and CDR2: SGDLS and YYNGEE. The CDR3 sequence is 16 residues long. The CDR3 region is CASSGRWRGGPDTQYF. The CDR3 nucleotides are TGTGCCAGCAGCGGCAGGTGGCGGGGGGGCCCAGATACGCAGTATTTT. Combining the CDR3 with reference TRBV9 and TRBJ2-3 gives the whole variable domain DSGVTQTPKHLITATGQRVTLRCSPRSGDLSVYWYQQSLDQGLQFLIQYYNGEERAKGNILERFSAQQFPDLHSELNLSSLELGDSALYFCASSGRWRGGPDTQYFGPGTRLTVL.

The J gene is TRBJ2-3, the V gene TRBV5-1, with 9 bases that match TRBD1. The germline V gene encodes CDR1 SGHRS and CDR2 YFSETQ. With V trimmed by 4 bases and J by 1 base, 4 bases remained unmatched. The CDR3 extends over 15 amino acids. CDR3: CASSPTGGGTDTQYF. The CDR3 DNA reads TGCGCCAGCAGCCCTACAGGGGGCGGCACAGATACGCAGTATTTT.

This chain links TRBV4-2 with TRBJ2-7, with TRBD2 identical over 9 bases. V lost 1 base to trimming and J lost 5 bases; unmatched junction nucleotides: 6. This CDR3 has 15 amino acids. CDR1 is LGHNA, CDR2 YNFKEQ, per germline. CDR3 DNA: TGTGCCAGCAGCCAAGTTTGGCGGGGGGGCCACGAGCAGTACTTC. It codes for CASSQVWRGGHEQYF.

This clone was found once. This chain joins TRBV6-5 and TRBJ1-1; tentatively, D is TRBD1 (5 bases). Trimming pared 0 bases from V and 1 base from J, leaving 9 bases between. The germline gives CDR1 MNHEY, CDR2 SVGAGI. The CDR3 loop spans 15 amino acids. CDR3 protein: CASSYSNRRNTEAFF. For the CDR3, the DNA is TGTGCCAGCAGTTACTCGAACAGGCGGAACACTGAAGCTTTCTTT.

The CDR3 bases are TGTGCCAGCAGCTCACGGGACAATTACAATGAGCAGTTCTTC. Translating gives CASSSRDNYNEQFF. The genes are TRBV5-4 and TRBJ2-1, with D possibly being TRBD1 (6 bases). The CDR3 loop spans 14 amino acids. The ends were cut back, 3 bases at V and 4 bases at J, with 11 bases in the middle. Germline V gives CDR1 SGHNT, CDR2 YYREEE (reference sequence).

Of note for this clone: An end of the junction differs from the germline gene, which may be a read error. Other nucleotide sequences from this sample produce the same CDR3. The V and J genes are TRBV5-6 and TRBJ2-6, with D uncertain. CDR1 and CDR2 (germline): SGHDT, YYEEEE. The CDR3 extends over 15 amino acids. The CDR3 loop is CASSLVFSGANVLTF. CDR3 sequence (DNA): TGTGCTAGCAGCTTGGTCTTCTCTGGGGCCAACGTCCTGACTTTC.